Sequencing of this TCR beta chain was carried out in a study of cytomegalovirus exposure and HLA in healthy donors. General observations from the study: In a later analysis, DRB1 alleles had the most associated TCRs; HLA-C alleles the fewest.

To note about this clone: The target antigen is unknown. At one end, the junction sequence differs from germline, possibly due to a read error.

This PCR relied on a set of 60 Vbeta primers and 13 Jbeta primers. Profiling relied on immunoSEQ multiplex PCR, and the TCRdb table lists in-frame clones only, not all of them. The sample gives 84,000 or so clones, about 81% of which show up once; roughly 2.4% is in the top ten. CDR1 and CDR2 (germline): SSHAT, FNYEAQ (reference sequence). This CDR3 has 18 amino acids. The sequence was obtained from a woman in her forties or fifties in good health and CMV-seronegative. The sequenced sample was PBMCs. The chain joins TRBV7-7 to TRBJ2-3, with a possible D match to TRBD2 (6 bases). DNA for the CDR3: TGTGCTAGCAGCTTATGGAGTACCGTTTGGAGGGTTGGGGATACGCAGTATTTT. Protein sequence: CASSLWSTVWRVGDTQYF.